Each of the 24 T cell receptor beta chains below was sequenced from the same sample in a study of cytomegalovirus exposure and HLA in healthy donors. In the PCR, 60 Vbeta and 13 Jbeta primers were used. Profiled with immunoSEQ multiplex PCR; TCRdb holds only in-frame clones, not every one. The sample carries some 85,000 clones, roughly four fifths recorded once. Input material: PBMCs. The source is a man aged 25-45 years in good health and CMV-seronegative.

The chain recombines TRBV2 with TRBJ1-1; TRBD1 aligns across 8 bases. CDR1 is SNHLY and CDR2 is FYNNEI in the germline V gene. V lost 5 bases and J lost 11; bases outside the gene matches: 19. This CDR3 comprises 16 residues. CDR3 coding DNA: TGTGCCAGCAGTATGCGCGACCTGGGCAGGGGGCGTGGGGCTTTCTTT. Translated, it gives CASSMRDLGRGRGAFF.

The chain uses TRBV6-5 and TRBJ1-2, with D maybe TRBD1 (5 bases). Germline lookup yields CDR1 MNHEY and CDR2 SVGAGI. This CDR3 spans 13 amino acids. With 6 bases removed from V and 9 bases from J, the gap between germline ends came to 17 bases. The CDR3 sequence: CASSPRRAGSYTF. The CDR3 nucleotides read TGTGCCAGCAGCCCCCGGAGGGCAGGGAGCTACACCTTC.

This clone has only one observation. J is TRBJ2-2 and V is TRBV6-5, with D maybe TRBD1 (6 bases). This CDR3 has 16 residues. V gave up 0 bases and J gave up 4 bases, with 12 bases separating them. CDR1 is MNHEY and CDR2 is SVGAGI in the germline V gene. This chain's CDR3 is CASSYSTGGPTGELFF. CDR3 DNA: TGTGCCAGCAGTTACTCGACAGGCGGTCCCACCGGGGAGCTGTTTTTT.

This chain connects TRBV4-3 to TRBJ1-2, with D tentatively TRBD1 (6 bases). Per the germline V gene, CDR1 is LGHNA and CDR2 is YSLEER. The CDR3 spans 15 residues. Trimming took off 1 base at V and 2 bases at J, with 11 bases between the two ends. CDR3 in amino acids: CASSQVRGQNYGYTF. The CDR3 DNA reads TGCGCCAGCAGCCAAGTCCGAGGACAGAACTATGGCTACACCTTC.

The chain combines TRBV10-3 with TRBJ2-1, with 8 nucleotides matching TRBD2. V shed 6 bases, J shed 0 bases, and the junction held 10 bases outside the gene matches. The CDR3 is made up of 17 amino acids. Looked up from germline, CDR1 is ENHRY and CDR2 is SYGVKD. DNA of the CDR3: TGTGCCATCAGGAGCTCGGAGCGGGAGCGCTCCTACAATGAGCAGTTCTTC. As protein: CAIRSSERERSYNEQFF.

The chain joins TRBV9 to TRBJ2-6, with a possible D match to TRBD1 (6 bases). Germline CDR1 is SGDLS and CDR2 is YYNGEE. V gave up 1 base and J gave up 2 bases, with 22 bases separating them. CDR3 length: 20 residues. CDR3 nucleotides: TGTGCCAGCAGCGTAAAAAGTCACACAGGGAGAGTTGCTGGGGCCAACGTCCTGACTTTC. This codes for CASSVKSHTGRVAGANVLTF.

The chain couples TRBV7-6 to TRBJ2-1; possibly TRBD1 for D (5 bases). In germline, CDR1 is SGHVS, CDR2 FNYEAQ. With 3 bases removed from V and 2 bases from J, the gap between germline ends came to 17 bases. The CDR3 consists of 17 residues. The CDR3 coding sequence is TGTGCCAGCAGCTTGGCTAACGTAAGGGGTGCCTACAATGAGCAGTTCTTC. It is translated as CASSLANVRGAYNEQFF.

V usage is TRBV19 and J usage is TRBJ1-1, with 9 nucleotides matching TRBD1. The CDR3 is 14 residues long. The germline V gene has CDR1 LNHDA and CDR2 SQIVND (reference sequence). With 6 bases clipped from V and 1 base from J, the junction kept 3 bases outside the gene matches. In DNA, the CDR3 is TGTGCCAGTAGAACGGACAGGGGGAACACTGAAGCTTTCTTT. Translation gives CASRTDRGNTEAFF.

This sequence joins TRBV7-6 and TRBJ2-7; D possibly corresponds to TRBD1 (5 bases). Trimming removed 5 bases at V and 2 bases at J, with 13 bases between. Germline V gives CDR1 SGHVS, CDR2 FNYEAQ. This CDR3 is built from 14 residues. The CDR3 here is CASSKIRGTYEQYF. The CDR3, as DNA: TGTGCCAGCAGCAAGATAAGGGGAACCTACGAGCAGTACTTC.

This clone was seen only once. The CDR3 region is CASSYSIRETEAFF. As DNA, the CDR3 is TGTGCCAGCAGTTACTCAATCAGGGAAACTGAAGCTTTCTTT. The rearrangement links TRBV6-5 to TRBJ1-1; perhaps TRBD1 as D (5 bases). Germline lookup yields CDR1 MNHEY and CDR2 SVGAGI. The CDR3 extends over 14 amino acids. Trimming took off 0 bases at V and 5 bases at J, with 10 bases between the two ends.

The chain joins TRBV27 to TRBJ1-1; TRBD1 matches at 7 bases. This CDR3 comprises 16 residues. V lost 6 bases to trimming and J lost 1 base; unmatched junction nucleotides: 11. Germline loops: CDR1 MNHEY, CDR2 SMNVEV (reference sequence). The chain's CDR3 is CASRLRQGEGNTEAFF. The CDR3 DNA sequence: TGTGCCAGCAGGCTACGACAGGGCGAAGGGAACACTGAAGCTTTCTTT.

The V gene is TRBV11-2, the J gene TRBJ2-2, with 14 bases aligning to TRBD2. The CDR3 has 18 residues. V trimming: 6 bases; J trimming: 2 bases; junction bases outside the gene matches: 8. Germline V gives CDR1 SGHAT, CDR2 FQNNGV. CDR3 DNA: TGTGCCAGCAGATTACCGGGACTAGCGGGAGTCAACACCGGGGAGCTGTTTTTT. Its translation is CASRLPGLAGVNTGELFF.

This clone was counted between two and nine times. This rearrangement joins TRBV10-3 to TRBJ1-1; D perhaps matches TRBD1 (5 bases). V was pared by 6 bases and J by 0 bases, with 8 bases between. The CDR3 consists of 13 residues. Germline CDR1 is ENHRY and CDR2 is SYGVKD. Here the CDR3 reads CAIRRGLNTEAFF. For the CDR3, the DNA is TGTGCCATCAGAAGGGGTCTGAACACTGAAGCTTTCTTT.

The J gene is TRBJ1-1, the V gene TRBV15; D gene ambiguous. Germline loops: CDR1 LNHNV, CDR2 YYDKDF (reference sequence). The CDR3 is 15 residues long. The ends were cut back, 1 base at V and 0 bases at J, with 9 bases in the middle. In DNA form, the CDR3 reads TGTGCCACCAGCAGAGCCGTCAGGATGAACACTGAAGCTTTCTTT. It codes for CATSRAVRMNTEAFF.

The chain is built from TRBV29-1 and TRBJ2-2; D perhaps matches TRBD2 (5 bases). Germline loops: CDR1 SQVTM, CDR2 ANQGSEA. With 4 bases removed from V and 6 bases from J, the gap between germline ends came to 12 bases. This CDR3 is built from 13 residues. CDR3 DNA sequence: TGCAGCGTTGCGGAACTGGAGGCCGGGGAGCTGTTTTTT. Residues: CSVAELEAGELFF.

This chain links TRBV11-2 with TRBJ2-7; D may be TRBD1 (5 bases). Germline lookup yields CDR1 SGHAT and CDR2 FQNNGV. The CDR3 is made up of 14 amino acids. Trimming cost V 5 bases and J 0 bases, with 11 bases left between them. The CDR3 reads CASSPMGRSYEQYF. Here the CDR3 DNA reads TGTGCCAGCAGCCCCATGGGGCGCTCCTACGAGCAGTACTTC.

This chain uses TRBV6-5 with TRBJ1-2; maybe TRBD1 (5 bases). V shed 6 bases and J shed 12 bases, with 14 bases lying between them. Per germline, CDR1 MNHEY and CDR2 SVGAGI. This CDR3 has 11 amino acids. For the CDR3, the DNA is TGTGCCAGCAGCGACGGGGGTAGGAACACCTTC. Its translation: CASSDGGRNTF.

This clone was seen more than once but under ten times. Here the CDR3 DNA reads TGTGCCAGCAGCCCCTGGGACAGGTTTACATCTGAAGCTTTCTTT. This codes for CASSPWDRFTSEAFF. The rearrangement links TRBV7-9 to TRBJ1-1; TRBD1 agrees at 8 bases. The CDR3 runs to 15 residues. Losses at the gene ends were 5 bases for V and 6 bases for J; bases not matched to a gene: 11. The germline V gene encodes CDR1 SEHNR and CDR2 FQNEAQ (reference sequence).

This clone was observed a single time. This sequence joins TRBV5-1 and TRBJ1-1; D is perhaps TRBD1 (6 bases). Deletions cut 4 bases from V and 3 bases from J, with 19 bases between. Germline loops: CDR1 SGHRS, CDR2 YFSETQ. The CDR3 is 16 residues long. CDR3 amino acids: CASSQGRESVDTEAFF. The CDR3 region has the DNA TGCGCCAGCAGCCAGGGGAGGGAGTCGGTGGACACTGAAGCTTTCTTT.

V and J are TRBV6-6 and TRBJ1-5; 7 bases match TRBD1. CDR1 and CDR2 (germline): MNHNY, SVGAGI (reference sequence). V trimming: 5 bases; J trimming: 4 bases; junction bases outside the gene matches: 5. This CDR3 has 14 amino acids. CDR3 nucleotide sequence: TGTGCCAGCAGTCCCGGACAGGCAAATCAGCCCCAGCATTTT. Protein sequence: CASSPGQANQPQHF.

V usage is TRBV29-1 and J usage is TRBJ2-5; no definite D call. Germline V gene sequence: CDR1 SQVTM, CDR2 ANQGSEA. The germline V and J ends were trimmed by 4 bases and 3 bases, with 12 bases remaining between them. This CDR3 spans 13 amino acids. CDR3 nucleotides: TGCAGCGTTGTTATTCACGCAGAAGAGACCCAGTACTTC. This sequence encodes CSVVIHAEETQYF.

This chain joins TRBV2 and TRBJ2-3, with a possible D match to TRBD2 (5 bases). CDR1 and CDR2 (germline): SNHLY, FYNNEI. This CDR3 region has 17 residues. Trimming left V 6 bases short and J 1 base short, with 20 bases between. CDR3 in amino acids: CASRTRPSIGGTDTQYF. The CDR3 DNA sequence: TGTGCCAGCAGGACGAGGCCTAGCATTGGGGGCACAGATACGCAGTATTTT.

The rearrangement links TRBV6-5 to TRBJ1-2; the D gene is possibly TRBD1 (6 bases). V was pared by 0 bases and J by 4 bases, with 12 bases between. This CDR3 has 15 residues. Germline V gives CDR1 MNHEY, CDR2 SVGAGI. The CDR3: CASSYSTGYLYGYTF. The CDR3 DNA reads TGTGCCAGCAGTTACTCGACAGGCTACCTCTATGGCTACACCTTC.

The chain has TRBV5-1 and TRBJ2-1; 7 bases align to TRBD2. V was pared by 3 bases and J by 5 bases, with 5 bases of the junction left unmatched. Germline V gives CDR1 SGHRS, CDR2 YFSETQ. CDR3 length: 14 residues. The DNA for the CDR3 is TGCGCCAGCAGCTCGGGACTATACGACAATGAGCAGTTCTTC. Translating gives CASSSGLYDNEQFF.